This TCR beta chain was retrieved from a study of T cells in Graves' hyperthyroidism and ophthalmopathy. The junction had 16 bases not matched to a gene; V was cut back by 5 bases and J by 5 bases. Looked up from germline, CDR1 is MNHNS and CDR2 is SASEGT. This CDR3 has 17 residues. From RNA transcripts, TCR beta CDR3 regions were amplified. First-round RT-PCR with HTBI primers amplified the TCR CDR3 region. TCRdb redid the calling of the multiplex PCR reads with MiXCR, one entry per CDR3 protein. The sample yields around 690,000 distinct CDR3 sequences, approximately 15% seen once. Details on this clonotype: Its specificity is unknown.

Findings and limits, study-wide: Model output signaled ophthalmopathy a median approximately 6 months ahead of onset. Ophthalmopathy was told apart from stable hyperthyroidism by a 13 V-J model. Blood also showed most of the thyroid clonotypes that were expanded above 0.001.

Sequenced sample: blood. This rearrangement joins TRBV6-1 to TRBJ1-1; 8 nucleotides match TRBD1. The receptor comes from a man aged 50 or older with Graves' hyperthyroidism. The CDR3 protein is CASSSPPKTGGKTEAFF. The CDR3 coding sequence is TGTGCCAGCAGTTCTCCTCCTAAAACAGGGGGGAAGACTGAAGCTTTCTTT.